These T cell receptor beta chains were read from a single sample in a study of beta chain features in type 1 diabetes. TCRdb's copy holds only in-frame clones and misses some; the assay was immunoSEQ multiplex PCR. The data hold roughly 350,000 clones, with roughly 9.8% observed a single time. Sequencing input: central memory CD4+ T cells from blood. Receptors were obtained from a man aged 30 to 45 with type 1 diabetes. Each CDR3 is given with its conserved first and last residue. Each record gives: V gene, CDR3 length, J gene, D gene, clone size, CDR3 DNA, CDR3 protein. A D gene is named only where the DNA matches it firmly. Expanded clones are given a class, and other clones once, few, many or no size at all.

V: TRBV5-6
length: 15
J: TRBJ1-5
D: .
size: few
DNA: TGTGCCAGCAGCTTGGGATCGGGGGAGTTTCGGCCCCAGCATTTT
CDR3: CASSLGSGEFRPQHF

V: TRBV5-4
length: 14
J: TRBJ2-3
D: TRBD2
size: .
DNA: TGTGCCAGCAGCCTGGGACTAGCGGGAGAGGCGCAGTATTTT
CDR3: CASSLGLAGEAQYF

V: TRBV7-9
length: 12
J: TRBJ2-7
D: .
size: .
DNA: TGTGCCAGCAGCTTAGGAACATTCGAGCAGTACTTC
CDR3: CASSLGTFEQYF

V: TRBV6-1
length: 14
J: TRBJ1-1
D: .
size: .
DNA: TGTGCCAGCAATCCACTCGGGGGGGGCACTGAAGCTTTCTTT
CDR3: CASNPLGGGTEAFF

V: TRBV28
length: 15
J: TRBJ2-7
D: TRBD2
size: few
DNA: TGTGCCAGCAGAACGGGTGGACTAGCGGGTTACGAGCAGTACTTC
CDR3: CASRTGGLAGYEQYF

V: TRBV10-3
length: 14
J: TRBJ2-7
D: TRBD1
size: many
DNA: TGTGCCATCAGTGAGGCCGGGACAGGTGCCGAGCAGTACTTC
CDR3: CAISEAGTGAEQYF

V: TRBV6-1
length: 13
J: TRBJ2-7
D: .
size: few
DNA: TGTGCCAGCACCGAAGGACTTCTCTACGAGCAGTACTTC
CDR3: CASTEGLLYEQYF

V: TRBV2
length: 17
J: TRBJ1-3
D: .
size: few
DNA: TGTGCCAGCAGTGAAGATTGGGCAGGGACCTCTGGAAACACCATATATTTT
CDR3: CASSEDWAGTSGNTIYF

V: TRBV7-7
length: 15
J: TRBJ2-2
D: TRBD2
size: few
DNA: TGTGCTAGCAGCTTACAAGCGGGAGCGGTCGGGGAGCTGTTTTTT
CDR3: CASSLQAGAVGELFF

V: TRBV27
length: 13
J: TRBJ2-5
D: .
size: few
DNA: TGTGCCACCCTCGGGGTAGTGCAAGAGACCCAGTACTTC
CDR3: CATLGVVQETQYF

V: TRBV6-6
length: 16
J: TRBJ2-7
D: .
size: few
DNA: TGTGCCAGCAGTTACTCCCGACTGGGGAACTCCTACGAGCAGTACTTC
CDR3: CASSYSRLGNSYEQYF

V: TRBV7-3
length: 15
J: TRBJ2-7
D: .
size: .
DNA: TGTGCCAGCAGCTTAATGCCCCAAGCACCATACGAGCAGTACTTC
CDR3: CASSLMPQAPYEQYF